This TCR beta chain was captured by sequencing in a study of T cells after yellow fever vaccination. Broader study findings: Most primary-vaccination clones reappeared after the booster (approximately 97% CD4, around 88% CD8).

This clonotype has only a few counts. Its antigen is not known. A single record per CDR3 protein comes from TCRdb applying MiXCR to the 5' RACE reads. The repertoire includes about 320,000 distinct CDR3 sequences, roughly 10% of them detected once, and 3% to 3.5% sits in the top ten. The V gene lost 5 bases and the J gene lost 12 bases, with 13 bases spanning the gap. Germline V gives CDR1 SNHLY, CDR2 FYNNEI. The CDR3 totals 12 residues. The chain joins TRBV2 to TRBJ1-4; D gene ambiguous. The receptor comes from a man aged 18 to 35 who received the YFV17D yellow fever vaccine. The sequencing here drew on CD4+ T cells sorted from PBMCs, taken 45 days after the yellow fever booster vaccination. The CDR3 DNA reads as TGTGCCAGCAGTTACCTTAGTTTAGAACTGTTTTTT. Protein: CASSYLSLELFF.